This TCR beta chain originates from a study of beta chain features in type 1 diabetes. Sequencing targeted expressed TCRB transcripts, as all isolated RNA had been reverse transcribed. Libraries were prepared by immunoSEQ multiplex PCR; TCRdb keeps only in-frame clonotypes and omits some of them. The sample comprises tens of thousands of clones, 59% of which are singletons, and about 2.2% rests with the top ten. Germline V CDR1 and CDR2: SGHRS, YFSETQ. Trimming removed 2 bases from V and 5 bases from J; junction bases left unmatched: 6. The CDR3 runs 15 residues. The sample comprised Tregs from blood. The origin of this receptor is a woman in her late teens or twenties in good health. J is TRBJ2-1 and V is TRBV5-1; 8 positions agree with TRBD1. CDR3 loop: CASSLGRGQDNEQFF. The DNA for the CDR3 is TGCGCCAGCAGCTTAGGCAGGGGGCAGGACAATGAGCAGTTCTTC.